This T cell receptor (beta chain) was identified during a study of PD-1 blockade in classical Hodgkin lymphoma (dated by TCRdb to about 2020). Concerning the study at large: Nivolumab dosing was 3 mg/kg intravenously every 2 weeks, continuing until either disease progression or unacceptable toxicity. A peripheral blood immune signature of response to PD-1 blockade in classical Hodgkin lymphoma was defined using TCR beta sequencing and CyTOF.

The Qiagen DNeasy kit was used to extract genomic DNA from unsorted PBMCs and from the negatively selected CD4+ and CD8+ fractions. Amplification of TCR beta CDR3 regions was done by immunoSEQ multiplex PCR with primers that anneal to V and J segments. Amplification bias was minimized using a synthetic immune receptor repertoire, and residual bias was removed computationally after sequencing. The paper's data handling went like this. Repertoire diversity was quantified as the Shannon entropy index using custom Python scripts. Unsorted, CD4+ and CD8+ repertoires were analyzed separately, except for combined analyses in which CD4+ and CD8+ sequences were merged in silico. Clonal expansion was defined as a frequency increase of at least 2-fold after treatment compared with C1D1, and clones undetected at baseline were assigned a pseudocount of 0.5. Clones with 0 or 1 copy at C1D1 were classified as singleton clones, and clones with 2 or more copies were classified as non-singleton clones. By matching protein sequences in sorted samples from the same patient, clones expanded in unsorted samples were annotated as CD4+, CD8+ or unknown. Wilcoxon tests on paired samples were used to test diversity changes from C1D1 to C4D1. TCRdb re-hosts the immuneACCESS table, in-frame sequences only. Its copies lack some clones; in the studies checked, an unresolved V gene accounts for under half of them, and the cause for the rest is not known. That table is the source of V, J and clone size, and D and trimming were worked out from the DNA. This sample is represented by approximately 30,000 clones; roughly 85% of them were singletons. About a fifth of the sample comes from the top ten.

Taken with the paper, the label for time point translates to: cycle 2 day 1 (C2D1) of nivolumab. Every trial patient had relapsed following autologous stem cell transplantation, and prior brentuximab vedotin exposure was what differed among cohorts A, B and C. A total of over 55 patients with relapsed/refractory classical Hodgkin lymphoma made up the trial cohort, and each patient's best overall response was complete response, partial response or progressive disease. Trial patients were treated with single-agent nivolumab in the multi-cohort phase II CheckMate 205 trial. Best overall response was determined by an independent review committee according to the 2007 International Working Group response criteria. Trial PBMCs were collected just before the start of nivolumab (C1D1) and during therapy at cycle 2 day 1 and cycle 4 day 1. Peripheral blood was collected in 8 mL Vacutainer Cell Preparation Tubes, from which PBMCs were isolated by centrifugation and then cryopreserved.

Overall study outcomes, separate from this receptor: The study was limited to a single clinical trial cohort, and causes of repertoire differences, possibly disease activity or prior therapy, remained undefined. Patients starting nivolumab less than 1 year after ASCT had lower diversity and were excluded from later analyses to avoid confounding by immune reconstitution. Baseline diversity similar to that of newly diagnosed patients was observed in trial patients achieving complete response, whereas significantly lower diversity was observed in partial responders and progressors. Newly diagnosed patients were reported to have lower baseline TCR diversity than healthy donors, and relapsed/refractory patients were reported to have lower baseline TCR diversity still. A significant rise by C4D1 was seen in CD4+ but not CD8+ TCR diversity (p=0.0027 vs p=0.16), with the rise being most apparent in complete responders (p=0.02).

A few counts support this clone. This clone's antigen is unknown. Per-base quality was not reported, and no clone a single base away is much larger than it. CDR1 is given as MDHEN and CDR2 as SYDVKM, both from the germline V gene. There are 15 amino acids in the CDR3, from cysteine to phenylalanine inclusive. The sequence is cut down to CDR3 DNA, 45 bases in frame from base 1. At the junction V is shortened by 6 bases and J by 0 bases, with 12 bases in between. The sequencing here drew on peripheral blood mononuclear cells (PBMCs), taken before the second cycle of nivolumab. This sequence was found in a human donor with classical Hodgkin lymphoma. This sequence uses TRBV28 and TRBJ1-3; the D gene cannot be resolved reliably. The DNA reads as follows: TGTGCCAGCAGAGAAGGACTTAGCTCTGGAAACACCATATATTTT. Its coded protein is CASREGLSSGNTIYF.